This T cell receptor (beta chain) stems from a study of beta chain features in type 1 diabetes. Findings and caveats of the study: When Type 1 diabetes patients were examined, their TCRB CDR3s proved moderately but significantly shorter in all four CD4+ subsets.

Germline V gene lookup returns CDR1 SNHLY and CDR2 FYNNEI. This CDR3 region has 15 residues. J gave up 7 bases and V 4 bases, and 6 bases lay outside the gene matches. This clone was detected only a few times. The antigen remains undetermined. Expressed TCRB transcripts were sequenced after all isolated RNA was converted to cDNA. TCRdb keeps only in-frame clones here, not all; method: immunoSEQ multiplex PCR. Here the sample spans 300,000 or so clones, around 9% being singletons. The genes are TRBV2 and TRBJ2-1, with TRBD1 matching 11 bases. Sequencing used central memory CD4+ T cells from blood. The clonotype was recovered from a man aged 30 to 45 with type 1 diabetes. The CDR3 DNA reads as TGTGCCAGCAGTGTTATGGGACAGGGGGTAAATGAGCAGTTCTTC. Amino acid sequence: CASSVMGQGVNEQFF. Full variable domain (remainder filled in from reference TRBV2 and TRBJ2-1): EPEVTQTPSHQVTQMGQEVILRCVPISNHLYFYWYRQILGQKVEFLVSFYNNEISEKSEIFDDQFSVERPDGSNFTLKIRSTKLEDSAMYFCASSVMGQGVNEQFFGPGTRLTVL.